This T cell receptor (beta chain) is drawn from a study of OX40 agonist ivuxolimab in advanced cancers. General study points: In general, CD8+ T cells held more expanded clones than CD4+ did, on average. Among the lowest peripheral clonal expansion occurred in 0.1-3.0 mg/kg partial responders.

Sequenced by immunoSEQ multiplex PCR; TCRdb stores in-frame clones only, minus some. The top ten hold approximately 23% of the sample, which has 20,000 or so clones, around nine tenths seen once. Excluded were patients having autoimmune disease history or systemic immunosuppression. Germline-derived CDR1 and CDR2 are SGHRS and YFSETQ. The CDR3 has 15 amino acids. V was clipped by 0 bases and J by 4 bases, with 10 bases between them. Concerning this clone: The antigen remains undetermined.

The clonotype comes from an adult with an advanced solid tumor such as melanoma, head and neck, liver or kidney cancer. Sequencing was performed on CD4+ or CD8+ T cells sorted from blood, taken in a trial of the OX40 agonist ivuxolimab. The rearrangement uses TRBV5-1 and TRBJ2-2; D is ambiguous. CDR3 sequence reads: CASSLEASSTGELFF. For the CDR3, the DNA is TGCGCCAGCAGCTTGGAGGCTAGTTCCACCGGGGAGCTGTTTTTT.